These 7 T cell receptor beta chains share one sample of origin, sequenced in a study of blood T cell repertoires in COVID-19. TCRdb's copy holds only in-frame clones and misses some; the assay was immunoSEQ multiplex PCR. The data contain about 330,000 clones, roughly nine tenths of them singletons. Sequencing input: peripheral blood. The receptors were sampled from a man aged 18 to 35 who had recovered from COVID-19.

This clone was found once. The chain has TRBV7-9 and TRBJ2-7; D is possibly TRBD1 (5 bases). This CDR3 comprises 17 residues. V lost 5 bases, J lost 0 bases, and 20 bases lay in between. From germline, CDR1 is SEHNR and CDR2 FQNEAQ (reference sequence). The CDR3 sequence: CASSPGLNSGASYEQYF. For the CDR3, the DNA is TGTGCCAGCAGCCCCGGGCTTAATAGTGGGGCCTCCTACGAGCAGTACTTC.

The chain links TRBV3-1 (or the pseudogene TRBV3-2) to TRBJ2-7, with D perhaps TRBD2 (6 bases). The CDR3 covers 17 residues. Trimming left V 1 base short and J 0 bases short, with 16 bases between. The germline V gene has CDR1 LGHDT and CDR2 YNNKEL (reference sequence). In DNA, the CDR3 is TGTGCCAGCAGCCAAGCGCTGGGGACTGTGAGCTCCTACGAGCAGTACTTC. Amino acid sequence: CASSQALGTVSSYEQYF.

The chain is built from TRBV5-1 and TRBJ2-1, with D unresolved. Germline CDR1 reads SGHRS; CDR2 reads YFSETQ. The CDR3 contains 14 residues. V shed 5 bases and J shed 0 bases, with 9 bases lying between them. As DNA, the CDR3 is TGCGCCAGCAGTGTAGAGGTCTCCTACAATGAGCAGTTCTTC. Translation: CASSVEVSYNEQFF.

This clone was counted between two and nine times. Other DNA sequences in the same sample also yield this CDR3. V usage is TRBV5-1 and J usage is TRBJ1-2, with TRBD1 matching over 9 bases. This CDR3 region has 14 residues. In germline, CDR1 is SGHRS, CDR2 YFSETQ. V shed 7 bases and J 2 bases; nucleotides not matched to a gene: 6. CDR3 coding DNA: TGCGCCAGCGGGACAGGGAACGAGAACTATGGCTACACCTTC. Protein product: CASGTGNENYGYTF.

The gene calls are TRBV29-1 and TRBJ1-4; 7 nucleotides match TRBD1. Germline lookup yields CDR1 SQVTM and CDR2 ANQGSEA. With 6 bases clipped from V and 0 bases from J, the junction kept 1 base outside the gene matches. The CDR3 is 13 amino acids. The CDR3 nucleotides are TGCAGCGTGGGACAGTCAACTAATGAAAAACTGTTTTTT. Its translation: CSVGQSTNEKLFF.

The chain has TRBV7-2 and TRBJ1-2; 7 positions agree with TRBD1. The CDR3 runs to 16 residues. V lost 6 bases, J lost 4 bases, and 14 bases stayed unmatched. Germline CDR1 reads SGHTA; CDR2 reads FQGNSA. CDR3 residues: CASRLSGRGLSYGYTF. The CDR3 nucleotides read TGTGCCAGCAGGTTGAGTGGAAGGGGGCTTAGCTATGGCTACACCTTC.

The chain recombines TRBV19 with TRBJ1-5, with D possibly being TRBD1 (6 bases). Per germline, CDR1 LNHDA and CDR2 SQIVND (reference sequence). V was clipped by 5 bases and J by 9 bases, with 20 bases between them. The CDR3 sequence is 15 residues long. The CDR3 spells CASSPRDTLTPPQHF. CDR3 sequence (DNA): TGTGCCAGTAGTCCCCGGGACACCCTCACCCCGCCCCAGCATTTT.